This T cell receptor beta chain was sequenced for a study of blood T cell repertoires in COVID-19. Study summary: Nucleic acid was either cDNA or gDNA, and it came from T cells, B-cell-depleted T cells, or PBMCs.

Across 24 US areas, participants ranged in age from roughly 18 to 95 years. In assigning cohorts, the study relied on participant-reported clinical history. Exposed study participants had met a COVID-19 case within 2 weeks before entry. Trimming left V 1 base short and J 14 bases short, with 9 bases between. CDR3 length: 12 amino acids. The repertoire was sequenced with immunoSEQ multiplex PCR; TCRdb's copy has only in-frame clones and lacks some. The table shows approximately 220,000 clones, with around 90% occurring only once. The chain recombines TRBV12-3 or TRBV12-4 with TRBJ1-6; D possibly corresponds to TRBD1 (5 bases). Material: PBMCs or T cells enriched from blood (not recorded which). The sequence came from a man aged 30 to 39 who had been exposed to COVID-19. The CDR3 sequence: CASSLVTGTLHF. The CDR3 nucleotides are TGTGCCAGCAGTTTAGTTACAGGTACCCTCCACTTT.